The clone carrying this T cell receptor (beta chain) turned up a few times. Its cognate antigen is unknown. The same CDR3 can be traced to other DNA sequences in this sample. This specimen comes from a study of shared clonotypes between healthy human individuals. The study, taken as a whole, reports: The sharing of about 5.3% of naive CD4 clonotypes was seen across a few donors. Relative to memory subsets, naive subsets generally showed larger estimated richness. Compared with clonotypes that all four donors shared, non-shared clonotypes had lower generation probabilities.

Per the authors' pipeline: ImmunoSEQ supplied junction-only sequences lacking quality scores, so filtering was different. Generated by immunoSEQ multiplex PCR, the TCRdb table keeps only in-frame clones and is missing some. The V and J calls and clone size are taken from that table; D and trimming were inferred from the DNA. Among a few million clones, 85% to 95% were seen once, and the ten largest hold about 0.39%. The CDR3 totals 15 residues. The V and J ends lost 1 base and 1 base, in that order; junction bases with no gene match: 2. Germline CDR1 and CDR2: SGHRS and YFSETQ. The source material was naive CD4+ T cells from PBMCs. Subset: CD45RA+ positively selected. This chain links TRBV5-1 with TRBJ1-1, with 9 bases aligning to TRBD1. This TCR came from a man in his late teens or twenties in good health. Some clones in this sample may be carry-over from other donors' samples. As DNA, the CDR3 is TGCGCCAGCAGCTTGAGGGGACAGGGGAACACTGAAGCTTTCTTT. Its protein is CASSLRGQGNTEAFF. Complete variable domain (other parts from reference TRBV5-1 and TRBJ1-1): KAGVTQTPRYLIKTRGQQVTLSCSPISGHRSVSWYQQTPGQGLQFLFEYFSETQRNKGNFPGRFSGRQFSNSRSEMNVSTLELGDSALYLCASSLRGQGNTEAFFGQGTRLTVV.